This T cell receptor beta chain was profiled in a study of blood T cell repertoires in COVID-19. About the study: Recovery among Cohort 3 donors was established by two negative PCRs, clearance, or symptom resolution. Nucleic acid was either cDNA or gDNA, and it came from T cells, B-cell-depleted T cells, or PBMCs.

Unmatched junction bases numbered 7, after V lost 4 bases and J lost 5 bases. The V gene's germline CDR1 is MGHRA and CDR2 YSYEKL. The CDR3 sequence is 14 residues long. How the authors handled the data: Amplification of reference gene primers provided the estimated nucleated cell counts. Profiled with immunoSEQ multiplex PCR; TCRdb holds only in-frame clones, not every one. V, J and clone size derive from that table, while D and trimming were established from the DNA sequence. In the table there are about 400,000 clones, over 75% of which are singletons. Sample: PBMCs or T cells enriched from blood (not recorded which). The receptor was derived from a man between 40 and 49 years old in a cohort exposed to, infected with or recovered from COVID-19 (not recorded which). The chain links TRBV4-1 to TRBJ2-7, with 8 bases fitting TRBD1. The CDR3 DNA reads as TGCGCCAGCAGCCGGGACAGGTTTTCCCACGAGCAGTACTTC. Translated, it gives CASSRDRFSHEQYF.